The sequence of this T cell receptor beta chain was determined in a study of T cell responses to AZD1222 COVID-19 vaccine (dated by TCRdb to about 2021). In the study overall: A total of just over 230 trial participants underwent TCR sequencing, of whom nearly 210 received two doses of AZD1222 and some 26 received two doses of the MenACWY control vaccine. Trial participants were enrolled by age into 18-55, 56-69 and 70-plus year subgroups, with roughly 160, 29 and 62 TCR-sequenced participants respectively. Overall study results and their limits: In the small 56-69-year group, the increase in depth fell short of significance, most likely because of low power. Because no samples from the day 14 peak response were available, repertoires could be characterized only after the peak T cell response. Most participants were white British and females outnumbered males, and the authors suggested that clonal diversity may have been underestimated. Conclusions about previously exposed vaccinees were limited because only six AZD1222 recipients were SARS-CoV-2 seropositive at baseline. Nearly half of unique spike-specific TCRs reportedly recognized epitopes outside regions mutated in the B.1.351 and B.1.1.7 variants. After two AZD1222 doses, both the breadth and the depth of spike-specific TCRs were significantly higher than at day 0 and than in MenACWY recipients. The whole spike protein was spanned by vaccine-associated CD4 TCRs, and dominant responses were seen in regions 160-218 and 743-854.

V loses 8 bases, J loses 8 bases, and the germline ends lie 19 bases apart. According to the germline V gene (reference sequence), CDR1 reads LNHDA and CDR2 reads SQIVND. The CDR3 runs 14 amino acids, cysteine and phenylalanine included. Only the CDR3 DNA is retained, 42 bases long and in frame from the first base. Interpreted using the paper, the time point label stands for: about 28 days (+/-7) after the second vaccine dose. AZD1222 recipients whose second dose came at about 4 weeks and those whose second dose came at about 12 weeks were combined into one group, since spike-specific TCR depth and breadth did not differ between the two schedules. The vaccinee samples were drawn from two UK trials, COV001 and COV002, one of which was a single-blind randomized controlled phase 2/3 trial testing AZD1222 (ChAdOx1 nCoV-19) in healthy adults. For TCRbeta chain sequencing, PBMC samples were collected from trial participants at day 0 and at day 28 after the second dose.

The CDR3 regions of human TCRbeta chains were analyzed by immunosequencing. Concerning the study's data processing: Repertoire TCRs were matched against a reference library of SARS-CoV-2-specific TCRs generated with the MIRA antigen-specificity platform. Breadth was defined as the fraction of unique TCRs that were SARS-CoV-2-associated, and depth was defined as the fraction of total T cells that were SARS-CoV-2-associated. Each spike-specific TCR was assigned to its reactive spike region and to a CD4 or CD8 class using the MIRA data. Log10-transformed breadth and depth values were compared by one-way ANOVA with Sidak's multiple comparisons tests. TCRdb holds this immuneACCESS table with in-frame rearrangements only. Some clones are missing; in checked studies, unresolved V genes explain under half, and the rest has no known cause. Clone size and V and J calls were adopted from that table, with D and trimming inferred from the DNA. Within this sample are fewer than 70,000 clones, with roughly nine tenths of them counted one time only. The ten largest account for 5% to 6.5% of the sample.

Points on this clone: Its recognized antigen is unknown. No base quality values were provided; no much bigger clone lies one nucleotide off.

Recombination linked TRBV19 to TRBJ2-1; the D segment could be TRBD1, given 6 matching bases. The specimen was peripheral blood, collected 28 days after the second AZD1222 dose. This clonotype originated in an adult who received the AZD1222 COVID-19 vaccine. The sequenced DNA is TGTGCCAGTGTTAGCCTAGCAGCAGGGGATGAGCAGTTCTTC. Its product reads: CASVSLAAGDEQFF.